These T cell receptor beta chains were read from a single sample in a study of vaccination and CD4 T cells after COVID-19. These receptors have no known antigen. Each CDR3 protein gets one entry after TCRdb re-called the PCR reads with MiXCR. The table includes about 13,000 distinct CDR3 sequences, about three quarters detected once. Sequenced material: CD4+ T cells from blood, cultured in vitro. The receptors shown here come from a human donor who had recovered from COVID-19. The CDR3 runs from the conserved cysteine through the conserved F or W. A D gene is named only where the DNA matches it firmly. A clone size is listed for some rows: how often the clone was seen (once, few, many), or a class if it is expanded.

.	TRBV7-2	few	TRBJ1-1	TGTGCCAGCAGCTTACAACAGATCATGAACACTGAAGCTTTCTTT	CASSLQQIMNTEAFF
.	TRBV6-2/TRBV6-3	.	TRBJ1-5	TGTGCCAGCAGTTACTTGACAGACAATCAGCCCCAGCATTTT	CASSYLTDNQPQHF
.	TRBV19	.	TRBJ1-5	TGTGCCAGTAGGGGGGACCTCTGGCCCCAGCATTTT	CASRGDLWPQHF
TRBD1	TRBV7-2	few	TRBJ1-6	TGTGCCAGCAGCTTGGGGGGACAGCTAAATTCACCCCTCCACTTT	CASSLGGQLNSPLHF
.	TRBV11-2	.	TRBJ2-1	TGTGCCAGCAGCTTAGACGCCGAGCAGTTCTTC	CASSLDAEQFF
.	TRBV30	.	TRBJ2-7	TGTGCCTGGAGTGTACAGATTTCTCTGTATAGCGAGCAGTACTTC	CAWSVQISLYSEQYF
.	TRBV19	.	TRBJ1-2	TGTGCCAGTAGTATAGAGTCCCGGAGCTACACCTTC	CASSIESRSYTF
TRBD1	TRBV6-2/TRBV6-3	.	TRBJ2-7	TGTGCCAGCAGTAGGACAGGGTACTACGAGCAGTACTTC	CASSRTGYYEQYF
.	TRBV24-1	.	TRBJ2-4	TGTGCCACCAGTGAAGGCGGCCTAGCCAAAAACATTCAGTACTTC	CATSEGGLAKNIQYF
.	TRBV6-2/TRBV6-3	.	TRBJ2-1	TGTGCCAGCAATTCACGGGAGATAGCTTGGTACAATGAGCAGTTCTTC	CASNSREIAWYNEQFF
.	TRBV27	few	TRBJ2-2	TGTGCCAGCAGTTTAGAAACGGGTGTAGGGGAGCTGTTTTTT	CASSLETGVGELFF
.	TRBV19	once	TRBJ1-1	TGTGCCAGTACCTCGGGGGCTGCGAGGTGGTCCACTGAAGCTTTCTTT	CASTSGAARWSTEAFF
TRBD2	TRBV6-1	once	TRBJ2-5	TGTGCCAGCCAAATAAGCGGGAGGGCTGGGACCCAGTACTTC	CASQISGRAGTQYF
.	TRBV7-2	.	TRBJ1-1	TGTGCCAGCATCCTAGGGGGGAACACTGAAGCTTTCTTT	CASILGGNTEAFF
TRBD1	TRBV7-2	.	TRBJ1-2	TGTGCCAGCAGCTTAGGACAGGGAAGGCTGGACTACACCTTC	CASSLGQGRLDYTF
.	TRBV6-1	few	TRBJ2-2	TGTGCCAGCAGTGAAAGTGAGGGGGAGGGCGGGGAGCTGTTTTTT	CASSESEGEGGELFF
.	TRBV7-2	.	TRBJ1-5	TGTGCCAGCAGCTTAATGTTTAATGTGGATCAGCCCCAGCATTTT	CASSLMFNVDQPQHF
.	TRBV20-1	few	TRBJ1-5	TGCAGTGCTAGAGTATTGGGGGTGGGCAATCAGCCCCAGCATTTT	CSARVLGVGNQPQHF
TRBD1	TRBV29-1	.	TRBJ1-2	TGCAGCGTGGGACAGGGGAACTATGGCTACACCTTC	CSVGQGNYGYTF
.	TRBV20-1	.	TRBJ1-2	TGCAGTGCTAGTTCCGGTTATCCAGGAGGGGATGGCTACACCTTC	CSASSGYPGGDGYTF
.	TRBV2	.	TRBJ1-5	TGTGCCAGCAGCCGGTTCCAGGATCAGCCCCAGCATTTT	CASSRFQDQPQHF
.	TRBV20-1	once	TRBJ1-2	TGCAGTGCTAGGGGCGACGTAAGCCCATATGGCTACACCTTC	CSARGDVSPYGYTF
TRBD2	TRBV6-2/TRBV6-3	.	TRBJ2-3	TGTGCCAGCGAGCGGGACAGCACAGATACGCAGTATTTT	CASERDSTDTQYF
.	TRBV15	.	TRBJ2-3	TGTGCCACCAGCGGCCTCACAGATACGCAGTATTTT	CATSGLTDTQYF
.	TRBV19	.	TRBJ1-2	TGTGCCAGTAGCTTGGTTGAGGGACGGACTAACTATGGCTACACCTTC	CASSLVEGRTNYGYTF
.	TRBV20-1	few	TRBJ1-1	TGCGTTGGGAGGGCCGGCGCAGTGAACACTGAAGCTTTCTTT	CVGRAGAVNTEAFF
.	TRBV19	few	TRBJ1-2	TGTGCCAGTAGTAGTACAGGGTTTGCCGGCGAGACCTTC	CASSSTGFAGETF
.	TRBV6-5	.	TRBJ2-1	TGTGCCAGCAGTTACGGGATCGGCGGGAATGAGCAGTTCTTC	CASSYGIGGNEQFF
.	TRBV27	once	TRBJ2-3	TGTGCCAGCAGCCGGCGACAGGCGGTCACAGATACGCAGTATTTT	CASSRRQAVTDTQYF
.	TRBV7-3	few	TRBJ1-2	TGTGCCAGCAGCTTAATCTCGGGGGGGGACTATGGCTACACCTTC	CASSLISGGDYGYTF
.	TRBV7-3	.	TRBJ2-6	TGTGCCAGCAGCAAAGGGGGCTCTGGGGCCAACGTCCTGACTTTC	CASSKGGSGANVLTF
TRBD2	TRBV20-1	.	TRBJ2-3	TGCAGTGCTAGGTGGGGCGGGAGGACAGATACGCAGTATTTT	CSARWGGRTDTQYF
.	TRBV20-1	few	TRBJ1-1	TGCAGTGCTAGAGGGGGTGGGGGGTACACTGAAGCTTTCTTT	CSARGGGGYTEAFF
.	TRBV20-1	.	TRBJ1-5	TGCAGTGCTAGACCACTTCAGCGGAATCAGCCCCAGCATTTT	CSARPLQRNQPQHF
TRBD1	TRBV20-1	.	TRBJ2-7	TGCAGTGCTAGGGATCGAATCAGGGGGACGTACGAGCAGTACTTC	CSARDRIRGTYEQYF
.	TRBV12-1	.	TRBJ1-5	TGTGCCAGCAGCTTTGCAGCCAGGGGGCACAATCAGCCCCAGCATTTT	CASSFAARGHNQPQHF
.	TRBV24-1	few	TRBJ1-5	TGTGCCACCAGTGAGCGGGGACGGGGCAATCAGCCCCAGCATTTT	CATSERGRGNQPQHF
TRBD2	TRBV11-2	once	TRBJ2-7	TGTGCCAGCAGCTTACTAGCGGGGGACCGCTACGAGCAGTACTTC	CASSLLAGDRYEQYF
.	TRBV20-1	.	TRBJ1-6	TGCAGTGCTGCCGGAGGCTTCGGATCACCCCTCCACTTT	CSAAGGFGSPLHF
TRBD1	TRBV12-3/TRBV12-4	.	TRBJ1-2	TGTGCCAGCAGTCCGAGGACAGGGGAGGGTGGCTACACCTTC	CASSPRTGEGGYTF
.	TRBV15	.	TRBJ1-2	TGTGCCACCAGCAGAAATCCTTCCAAGGGTGTCTATGGCTACACCTTC	CATSRNPSKGVYGYTF
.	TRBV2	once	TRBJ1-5	TGTGCCAGCAGTGAAGCAAGAGGTAACAATCAGCCCCAGCATTTT	CASSEARGNNQPQHF
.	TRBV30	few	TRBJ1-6	TGTGCCTGGAGTGTAGGGGCAGCGAATTCACCCCTCCACTTT	CAWSVGAANSPLHF
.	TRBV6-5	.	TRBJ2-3	TGTGCCAGCAGTTATTTCGATACGCAGTATTTT	CASSYFDTQYF
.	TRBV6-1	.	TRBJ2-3	TGTGCCAGCAGATCGGAGCGCGGCACAGATACGCAGTATTTT	CASRSERGTDTQYF
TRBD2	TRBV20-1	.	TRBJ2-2	TGCAGTGCTAGAATAGCGGGAGGGCCACTCACCGGGGAGCTGTTTTTT	CSARIAGGPLTGELFF
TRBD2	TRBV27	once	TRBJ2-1	TGTGCCAGCAGTTCAGCACTTGGTGTTGGGGCGCTGGCGGGAGGCAGGTATGAGCAGTTCTTC	CASSSALGVGALAGGRYEQFF
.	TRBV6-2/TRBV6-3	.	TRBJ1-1	TGTGCCAGCAGGCGCAGCACGTCCGGGAAAATGAACACTGAAGCTTTCTTT	CASRRSTSGKMNTEAFF
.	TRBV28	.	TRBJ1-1	TGTGCCAGCAGTACGGGAGGGTCTGGGAACACTGAAGCTTTCTTT	CASSTGGSGNTEAFF
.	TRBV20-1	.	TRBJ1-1	TGCAGTGCTAGTGGGGACACTGAAGCTTTCTTT	CSASGDTEAFF
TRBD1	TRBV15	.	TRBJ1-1	TGTGCCACCAGCTCCGCGTCCGACAGGGGCGCTGAAGCTTTCTTT	CATSSASDRGAEAFF
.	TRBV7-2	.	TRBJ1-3	TGTGCCAGCAGCCAGATTTCGGGGAACACCATATATTTT	CASSQISGNTIYF
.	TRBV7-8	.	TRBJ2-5	TGTGCCAGCAGCTTAGCCCTAGTCCGTAGGGAGACCCAGTACTTC	CASSLALVRRETQYF
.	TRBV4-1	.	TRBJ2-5	TGCGCCAGCAGCCCACCATTGGGGGAGACCCAGTACTTC	CASSPPLGETQYF
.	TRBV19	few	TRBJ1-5	TGTGCCAGTAGTCTCCAGACAGGTAATCAGCCCCAGCATTTT	CASSLQTGNQPQHF